Included here is one T cell receptor (beta chain) sequence, with context. What it binds is unknown. These data belong to a study of T cell responses to AZD1222 COVID-19 vaccine. Broader study findings: Repertoires were sampled only after the peak T cell response.

TCRdb's copy holds only in-frame clones and misses some; the assay was immunoSEQ multiplex PCR. Among fewer than 120,000 clones listed, over 90% were seen once. The V gene lost 10 bases and the J gene lost 3 bases, with 12 bases spanning the gap. The CDR3 is made up of 12 amino acids. The TCR sequence derives from an adult who received the AZD1222 COVID-19 vaccine. The starting material was peripheral blood, obtained 28 days after the second AZD1222 dose. The genes are TRBV12-3 or TRBV12-4 and TRBJ1-1, with a weak D call TRBD1 (6 bases). In DNA form, the CDR3 reads TGTGCCACCGCCAGGGGATACACTGAAGCTTTCTTT. Translation gives CATARGYTEAFF.